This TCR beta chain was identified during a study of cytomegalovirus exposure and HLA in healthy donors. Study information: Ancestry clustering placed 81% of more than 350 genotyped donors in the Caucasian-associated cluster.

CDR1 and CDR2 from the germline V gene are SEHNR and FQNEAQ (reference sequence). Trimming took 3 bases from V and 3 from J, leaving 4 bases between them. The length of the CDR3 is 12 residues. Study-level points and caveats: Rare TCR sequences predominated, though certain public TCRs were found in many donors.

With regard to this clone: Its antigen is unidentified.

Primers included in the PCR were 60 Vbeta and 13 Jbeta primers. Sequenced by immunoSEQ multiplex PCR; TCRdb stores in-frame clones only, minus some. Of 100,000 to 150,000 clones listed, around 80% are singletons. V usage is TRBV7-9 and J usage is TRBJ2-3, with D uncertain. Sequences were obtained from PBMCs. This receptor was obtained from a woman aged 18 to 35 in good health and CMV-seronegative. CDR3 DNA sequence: TGTGCCAGCAGCTTTCAGACAGATACGCAGTATTTT. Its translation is CASSFQTDTQYF.